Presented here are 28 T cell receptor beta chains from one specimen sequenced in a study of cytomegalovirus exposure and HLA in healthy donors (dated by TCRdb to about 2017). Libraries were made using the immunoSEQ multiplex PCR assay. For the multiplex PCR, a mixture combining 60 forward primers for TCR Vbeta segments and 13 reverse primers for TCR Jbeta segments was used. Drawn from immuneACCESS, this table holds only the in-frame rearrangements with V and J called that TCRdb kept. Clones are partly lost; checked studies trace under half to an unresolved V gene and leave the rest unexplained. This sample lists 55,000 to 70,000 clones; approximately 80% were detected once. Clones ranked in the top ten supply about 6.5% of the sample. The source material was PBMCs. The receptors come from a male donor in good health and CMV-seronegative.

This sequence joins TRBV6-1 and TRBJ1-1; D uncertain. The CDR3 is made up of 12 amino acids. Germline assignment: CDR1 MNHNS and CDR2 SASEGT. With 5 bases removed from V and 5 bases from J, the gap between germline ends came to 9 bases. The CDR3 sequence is CASSRGGTEAFF. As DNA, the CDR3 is TGTGCCAGCAGTCGGGGAGGAACTGAAGCTTTCTTT.

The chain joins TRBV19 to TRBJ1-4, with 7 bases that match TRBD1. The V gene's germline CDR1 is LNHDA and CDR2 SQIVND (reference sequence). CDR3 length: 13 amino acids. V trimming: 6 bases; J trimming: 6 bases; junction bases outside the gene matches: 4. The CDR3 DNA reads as TGTGCCAGTAGGAGGGGGCAGGATGAAAAACTGTTTTTT. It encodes CASRRGQDEKLFF.

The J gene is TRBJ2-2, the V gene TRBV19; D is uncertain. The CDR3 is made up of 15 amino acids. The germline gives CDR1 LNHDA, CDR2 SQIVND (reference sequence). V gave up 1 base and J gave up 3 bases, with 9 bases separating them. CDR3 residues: CASSIGSLYTGELFF. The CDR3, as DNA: TGTGCCAGTAGTATAGGTAGCCTTTACACCGGGGAGCTGTTTTTT.

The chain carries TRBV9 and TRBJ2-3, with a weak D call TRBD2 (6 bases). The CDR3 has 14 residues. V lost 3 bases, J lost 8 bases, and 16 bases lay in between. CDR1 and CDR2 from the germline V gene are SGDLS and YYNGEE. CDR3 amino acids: CASSDGPGDGTQYF. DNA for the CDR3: TGTGCCAGCAGCGACGGACCGGGGGATGGTACGCAGTATTTT.

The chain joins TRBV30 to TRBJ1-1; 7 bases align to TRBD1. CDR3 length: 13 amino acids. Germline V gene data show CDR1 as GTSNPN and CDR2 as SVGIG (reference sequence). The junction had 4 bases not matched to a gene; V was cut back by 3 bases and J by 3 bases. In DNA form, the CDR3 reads TGTGCCTGGAGGGTGGGACAGTACACTGAAGCTTTCTTT. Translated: CAWRVGQYTEAFF.

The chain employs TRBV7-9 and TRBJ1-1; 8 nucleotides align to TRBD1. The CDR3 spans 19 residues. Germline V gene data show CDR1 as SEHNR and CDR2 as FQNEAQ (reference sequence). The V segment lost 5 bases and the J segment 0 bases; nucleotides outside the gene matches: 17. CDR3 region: CASSRTPGGGAIMNTEAFF. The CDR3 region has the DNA TGTGCCAGCAGCCGAACGCCAGGGGGCGGTGCAATCATGAACACTGAAGCTTTCTTT.

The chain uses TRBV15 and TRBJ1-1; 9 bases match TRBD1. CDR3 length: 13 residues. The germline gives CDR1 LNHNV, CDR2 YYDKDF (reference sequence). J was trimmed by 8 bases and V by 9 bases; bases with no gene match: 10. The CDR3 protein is CATRTGEVGEAFF. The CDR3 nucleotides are TGTGCCACAAGGACAGGGGAGGTAGGAGAAGCTTTCTTT.

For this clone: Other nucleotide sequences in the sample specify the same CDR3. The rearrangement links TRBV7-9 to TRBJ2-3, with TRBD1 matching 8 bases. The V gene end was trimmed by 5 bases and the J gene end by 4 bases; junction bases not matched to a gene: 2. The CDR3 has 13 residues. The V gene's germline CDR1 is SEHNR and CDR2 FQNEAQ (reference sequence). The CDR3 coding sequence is TGTGCCAGCAGCCCCAGGGGGCCAGATACGCAGTATTTT. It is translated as CASSPRGPDTQYF. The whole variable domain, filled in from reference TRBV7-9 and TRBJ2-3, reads DTGVSQNPRHKITKRGQNVTFRCDPISEHNRLYWYRQTLGQGPEFLTYFQNEAQLEKSRLLSDRFSAERPKGSFSTLEIQRTEQGDSAMYLCASSPRGPDTQYFGPGTRLTVL.

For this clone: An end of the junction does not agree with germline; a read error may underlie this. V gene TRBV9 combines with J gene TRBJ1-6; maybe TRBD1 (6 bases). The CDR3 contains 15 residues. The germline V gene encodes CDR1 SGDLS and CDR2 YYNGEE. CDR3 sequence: CASSPATGSNSLLHF. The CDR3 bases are TGTGCCAGCAGCCCAGCTACAGGGTCTAATTCACTCCTCCACTTT.

In DNA, the CDR3 is TGTGCCAGCAGCTTGTGGGGACAGGGGGGAAATGAAAAACTGTTTTTT. The encoded protein is CASSLWGQGGNEKLFF. This chain uses TRBV5-5 with TRBJ1-4; 11 bases agree with TRBD1. The V gene's germline CDR1 is SGHKS and CDR2 YYEKEE (reference sequence). The CDR3 totals 16 residues. Trimming cost V 1 base and J 5 bases; bases outside gene matches: 4.

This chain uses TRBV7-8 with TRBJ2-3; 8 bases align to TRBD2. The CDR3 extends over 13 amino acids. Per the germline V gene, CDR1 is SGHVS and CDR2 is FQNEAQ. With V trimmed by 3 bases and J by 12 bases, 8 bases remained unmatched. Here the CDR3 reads CASSFPGLVYQYF. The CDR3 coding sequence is TGTGCCAGCAGCTTCCCGGGACTAGTCTATCAGTATTTT.

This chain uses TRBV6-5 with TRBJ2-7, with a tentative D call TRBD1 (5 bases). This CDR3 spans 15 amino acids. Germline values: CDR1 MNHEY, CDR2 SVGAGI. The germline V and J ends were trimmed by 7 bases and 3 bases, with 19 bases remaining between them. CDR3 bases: TGTGCCAGCAAAGAGGTGCTTCAGGGCGTCTACGAGCAGTACTTC. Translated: CASKEVLQGVYEQYF.

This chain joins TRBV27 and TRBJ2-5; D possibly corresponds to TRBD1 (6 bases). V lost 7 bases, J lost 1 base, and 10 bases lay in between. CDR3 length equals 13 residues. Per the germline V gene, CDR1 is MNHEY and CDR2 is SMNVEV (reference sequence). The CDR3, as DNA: TGTGCCAGCAAACAGGGAACCCAAGAGACCCAGTACTTC. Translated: CASKQGTQETQYF.

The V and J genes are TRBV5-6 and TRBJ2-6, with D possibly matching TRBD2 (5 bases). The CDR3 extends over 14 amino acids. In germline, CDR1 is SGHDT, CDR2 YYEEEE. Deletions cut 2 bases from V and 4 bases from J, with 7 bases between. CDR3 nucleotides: TGTGCCAGCAGCTTTGGAGGAGGGGCCAACGTCCTGACTTTC. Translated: CASSFGGGANVLTF.

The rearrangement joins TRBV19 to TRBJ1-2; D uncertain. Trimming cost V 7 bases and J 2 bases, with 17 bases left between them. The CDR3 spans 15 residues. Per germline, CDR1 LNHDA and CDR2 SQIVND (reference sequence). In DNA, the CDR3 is TGTGCCAGTACCCCCAGAGGGAAAGAGAACTATGGCTACACCTTC. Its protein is CASTPRGKENYGYTF.

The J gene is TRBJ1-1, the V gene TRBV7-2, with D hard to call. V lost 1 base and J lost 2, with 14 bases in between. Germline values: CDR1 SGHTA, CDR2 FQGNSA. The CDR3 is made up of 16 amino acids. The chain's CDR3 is CASSLEEEGINTEAFF. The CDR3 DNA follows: TGTGCCAGCAGCTTAGAGGAGGAGGGTATAAACACTGAAGCTTTCTTT.

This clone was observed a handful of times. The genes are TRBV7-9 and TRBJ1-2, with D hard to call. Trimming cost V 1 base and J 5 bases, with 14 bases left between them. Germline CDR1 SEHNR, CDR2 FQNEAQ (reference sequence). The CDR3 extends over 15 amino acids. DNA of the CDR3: TGTGCCAGCAGCTTAGGAAGGAGTTGGAATTATGGCTACACCTTC. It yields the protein CASSLGRSWNYGYTF.

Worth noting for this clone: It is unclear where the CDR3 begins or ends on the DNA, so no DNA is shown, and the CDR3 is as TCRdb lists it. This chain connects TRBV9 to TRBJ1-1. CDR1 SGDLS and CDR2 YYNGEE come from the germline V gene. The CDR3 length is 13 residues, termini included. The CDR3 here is CASSVAEGSEAFF.

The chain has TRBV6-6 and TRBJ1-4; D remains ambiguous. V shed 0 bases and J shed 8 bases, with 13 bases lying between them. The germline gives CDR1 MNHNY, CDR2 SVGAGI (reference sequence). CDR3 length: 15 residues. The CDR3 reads CASSYSNQFSEKLFF. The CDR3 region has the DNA TGTGCCAGCAGTTACTCGAACCAGTTCTCGGAAAAACTGTTTTTT.

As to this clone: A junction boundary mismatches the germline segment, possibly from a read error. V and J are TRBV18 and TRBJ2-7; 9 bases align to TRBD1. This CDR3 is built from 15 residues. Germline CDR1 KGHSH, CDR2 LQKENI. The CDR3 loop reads CASSPTGGGSYEQSF. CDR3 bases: TGTGCCAGCTCCCCGACAGGGGGTGGTTCCTACGAGCAGTCCTTC.

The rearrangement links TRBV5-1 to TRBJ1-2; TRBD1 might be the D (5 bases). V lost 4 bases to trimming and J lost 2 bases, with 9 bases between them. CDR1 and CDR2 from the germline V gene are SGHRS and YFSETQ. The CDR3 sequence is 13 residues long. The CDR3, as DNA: TGCGCCAGCAGCGCACAGGCGAACTATGGCTACACCTTC. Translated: CASSAQANYGYTF.

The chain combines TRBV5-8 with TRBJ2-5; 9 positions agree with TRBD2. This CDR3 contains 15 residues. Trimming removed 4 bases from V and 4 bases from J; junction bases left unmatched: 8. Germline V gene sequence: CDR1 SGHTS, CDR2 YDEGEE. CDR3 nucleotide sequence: TGTGCCAGCAGCCCTCCGGCGGGGGGGAGAGAGACCCAGTACTTC. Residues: CASSPPAGGRETQYF.

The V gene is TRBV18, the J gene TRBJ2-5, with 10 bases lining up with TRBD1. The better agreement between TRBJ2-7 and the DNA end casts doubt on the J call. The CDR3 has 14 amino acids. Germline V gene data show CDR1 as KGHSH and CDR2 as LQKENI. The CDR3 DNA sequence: TGTGCCAGCTCACTGGGACAGGGGATCCACGAGCAGTACTTC. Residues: CASSLGQGIHEQYF.

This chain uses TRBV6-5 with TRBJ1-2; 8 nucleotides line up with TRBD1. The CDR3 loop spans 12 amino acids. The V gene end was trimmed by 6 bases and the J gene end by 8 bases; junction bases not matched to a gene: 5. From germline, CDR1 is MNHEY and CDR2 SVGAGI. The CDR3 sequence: CASSQGAWGYTF. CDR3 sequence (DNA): TGTGCCAGCAGCCAGGGGGCTTGGGGCTACACCTTC.

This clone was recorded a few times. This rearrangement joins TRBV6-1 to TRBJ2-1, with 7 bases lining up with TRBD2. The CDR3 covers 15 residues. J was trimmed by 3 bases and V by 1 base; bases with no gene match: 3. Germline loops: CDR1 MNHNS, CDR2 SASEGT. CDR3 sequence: CASSEEAGSYNEQFF. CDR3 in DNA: TGTGCCAGCAGTGAAGAAGCGGGGAGCTACAATGAGCAGTTCTTC.

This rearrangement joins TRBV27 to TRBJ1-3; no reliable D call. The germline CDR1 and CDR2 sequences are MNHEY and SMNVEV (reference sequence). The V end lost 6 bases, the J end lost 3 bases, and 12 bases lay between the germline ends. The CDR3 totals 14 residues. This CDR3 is CASSPDDFGNTIYF. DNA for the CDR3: TGTGCCAGCAGCCCAGATGACTTTGGAAACACCATATATTTT.

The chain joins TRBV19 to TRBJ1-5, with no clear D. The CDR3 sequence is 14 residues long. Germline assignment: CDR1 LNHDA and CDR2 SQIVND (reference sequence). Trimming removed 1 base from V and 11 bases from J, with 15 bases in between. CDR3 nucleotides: TGTGCCAGTAGTATAGGGCGGCTGGGAGAGACCCAGCATTTT. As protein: CASSIGRLGETQHF.

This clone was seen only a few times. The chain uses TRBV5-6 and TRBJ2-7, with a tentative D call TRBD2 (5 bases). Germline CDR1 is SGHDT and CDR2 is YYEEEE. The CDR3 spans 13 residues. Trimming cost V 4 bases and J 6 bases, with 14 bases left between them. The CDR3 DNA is TGTGCCAGCAGCCCTACGGGGTCAGGCGAGCAGTACTTC. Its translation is CASSPTGSGEQYF.